The 10 T cell receptor beta chains presented below share a single source sample, sequenced in a study of siplizumab effects on memory and regulatory T cells (dated 2019 in TCRdb). Library prep was done by the immunoSEQ multiplex PCR assay. TCRdb took this table from immuneACCESS and kept in-frame rearrangements with V and J called. Such tables lack part of the clones; where checked against another copy, unresolved V genes explain under half of the gap, and the rest is unexplained. The sample table holds about 50,000 clones, of which roughly 87% were seen once. Approximately 0.35% of the sample is taken by the ten largest. Sequences were obtained from naive CD8+ T cells sorted from blood. The cell subset or site tag for this specimen amounts to: unstimulated naive T cells. The source is a human donor in good health.

This chain connects TRBV28 to TRBJ1-1, with D possibly being TRBD1 (5 bases). Looked up from germline, CDR1 is MDHEN and CDR2 is SYDVKM. The CDR3 contains 14 residues. Trimming removed 2 bases from V and 6 bases from J, with 13 bases in between. CDR3 protein: CASSLGRGAPEAFF. The CDR3 coding sequence is TGTGCCAGCAGTTTAGGTAGAGGGGCCCCTGAAGCTTTCTTT.

The CDR3 coding sequence is TGCAGCGTTGATGGGGCCCCGGTTCTCTACGGCTACACCTTC. It yields the protein CSVDGAPVLYGYTF. The gene calls are TRBV29-1 and TRBJ1-2, with D perhaps TRBD1 (5 bases). Trimming removed 3 bases from V and 8 bases from J, with 19 bases in between. CDR1 SQVTM and CDR2 ANQGSEA come from the germline V gene. This CDR3 comprises 14 residues.

This chain joins TRBV14 and TRBJ2-6; 7 nucleotides agree with TRBD2. V dropped 0 bases and J dropped 0; count of bases not matched to a gene: 14. From germline, CDR1 is SGHDN and CDR2 FVKESK. The CDR3 runs to 21 residues. CDR3 loop: CASSQDVLAEEFPSGANVLTF. The CDR3 DNA sequence: TGTGCCAGCAGCCAAGACGTTCTAGCGGAAGAATTTCCCTCTGGGGCCAACGTCCTGACTTTC.

The genes are TRBV19 and TRBJ1-2, with a possible D match to TRBD1 (6 bases). The V end lost 6 bases, the J end lost 4 bases, and 12 bases lay between the germline ends. From germline, CDR1 is LNHDA and CDR2 SQIVND (reference sequence). This CDR3 has 13 amino acids. Written as DNA, the CDR3 is TGTGCCAGTAGGCCGGACAGCCTCTATGGCTACACCTTC. This encodes CASRPDSLYGYTF.

The chain links TRBV13 to TRBJ2-1; TRBD2 matches 8 bases. Trimming cost V 3 bases and J 7 bases; bases outside gene matches: 2. The CDR3 has 13 residues. The germline CDR1 and CDR2 sequences are PRHDT and FYEKMQ (reference sequence). For the CDR3, the DNA is TGTGCCAGCAGCTTGACTAGCGAGAATGAGCAGTTCTTC. Protein: CASSLTSENEQFF.

The rearrangement uses TRBV19 and TRBJ2-5; maybe TRBD1 (6 bases). Between the trimmed V and J ends, which lost 5 bases and 3 bases, there was a span of 16 bases. There are 15 residues in the CDR3. Per germline, CDR1 LNHDA and CDR2 SQIVND (reference sequence). CDR3 sequence reads: CASSSWGWTEETQYF. The CDR3 region has the DNA TGTGCCAGTAGTTCCTGGGGGTGGACAGAAGAGACCCAGTACTTC.

This sequence joins TRBV20-1 and TRBJ2-7, with D maybe TRBD1 (5 bases). Germline-derived CDR1 and CDR2 are DFQATT and SNEGSKA (reference sequence). The CDR3 loop spans 11 amino acids. Trimming pared 7 bases from V and 4 bases from J, leaving 11 bases between. The CDR3 DNA reads TGCAGTGTTGTACAGGATTACGAGCAGTACTTC. This sequence encodes CSVVQDYEQYF.

This clone has more than one count but fewer than ten. The chain is built from TRBV5-1 and TRBJ1-1; D may be TRBD1 (5 bases). Trimming cost V 0 bases and J 12 bases, with 9 bases left between them. Germline V gene lookup returns CDR1 SGHRS and CDR2 YFSETQ. CDR3 length: 11 amino acids. Here the CDR3 reads CASSLAGSSFF. The CDR3 region has the DNA TGCGCCAGCAGCTTGGCAGGGTCGTCTTTCTTT.

This chain joins TRBV10-3 and TRBJ1-1; D not resolved. V was cut by 3 bases and J by 4 bases, with 12 bases left in between. The CDR3 contains 14 residues. CDR1 and CDR2 (germline): ENHRY, SYGVKD. CDR3 nucleotide sequence: TGTGCCATCAGTGAAGAATGGGTTGGCACTGAAGCTTTCTTT. As protein: CAISEEWVGTEAFF.

The chain uses TRBV4-2 and TRBJ2-7; D is unclear. CDR1 and CDR2 (germline): LGHNA, YNFKEQ. This CDR3 has 14 residues. The germline V and J ends were trimmed by 1 base and 4 bases, with 11 bases remaining between them. CDR3 DNA sequence: TGTGCCAGCAGCCAAGTTGGCCTTATGTACGAGCAGTACTTC. Protein: CASSQVGLMYEQYF.